This T cell receptor beta chain is drawn from a study of T cell responses to AZD1222 COVID-19 vaccine. Generated by immunoSEQ multiplex PCR, the TCRdb table keeps only in-frame clones and is missing some. The repertoire holds 140,000 or so clones, with 80% to 95% as singletons. The clonotype comes from an adult in good health. The sample here was peripheral blood, taken on day 0 of AZD1222 vaccination.

The CDR3 nucleotides read TGTGCCAGCAGCTCTCGCAGGGATTCCTACGAGCAGTACTTC. It codes for CASSSRRDSYEQYF. This sequence joins TRBV7-2 and TRBJ2-7; possible D gene TRBD1, 5 bases. This CDR3 contains 14 residues. CDR1 is SGHTA and CDR2 is FQGNSA in the germline V gene. V lost 4 bases, J lost 1 base, and 11 bases lay in between.